Presented here are 14 T cell receptor beta chains from one specimen sequenced in a study of CD8 T cells in ankylosing spondylitis. General observations from the study: A motif of 7 to 9 highly homologous TCR beta variants was seen as apparently characteristic of ankylosing spondylitis blood.

TCRdb re-analysed the 5' RACE reads in MiXCR, keeping a single row per CDR3 protein. Here the sample spans some 700,000 distinct CDR3 sequences, roughly 19% being singletons. Their cognate antigens are unknown. Specimen: blood, either unsorted or a sorted T cell fraction (not recorded which). These receptors were obtained from a male donor with ankylosing spondylitis.

Note on this clonotype: Given a much more abundant clone one base away, this may be a read error. The chain couples TRBV12-3 or TRBV12-4 to TRBJ1-4, with 8 positions matching TRBD1. The length of the CDR3 is 16 residues. The CDR3 spells CVSSYRQGKSNEKLFF. CDR3 nucleotide sequence: TGTGTCAGCAGTTACAGACAGGGGAAGAGTAATGAAAAACTGTTTTTT.

This clonotype was detected a few times. This chain uses TRBV15 with TRBJ2-1; the match to TRBD2 covers 10 bases. Unmatched junction bases numbered 10, after V lost 3 bases and J lost 5 bases. CDR1 is LNHNV and CDR2 is YYDKDF in the germline V gene (reference sequence). The CDR3 is 17 residues long. CDR3 nucleotides: TGTGCCACCAGCAGGGGGAGGACTAGCGGAAAGAACAATGAGCAGTTCTTC. Protein product: CATSRGRTSGKNNEQFF. The whole variable domain, filled in from reference TRBV15 and TRBJ2-1, reads DAMVIQNPRYQVTQFGKPVTLSCSQTLNHNVMYWYQQKSSQAPKLLFHYYDKDFNNEADTPDNFQSRRPNTSFCFLDIRSPGLGDTAMYLCATSRGRTSGKNNEQFFGPGTRLTVL.

In its sample, this clonotype was seen a few times. The V call is TRBV24-1, the J call TRBJ2-2, with 7 bases identical to TRBD1. Per germline, CDR1 KGHDR and CDR2 SFDVKD. The CDR3 has 17 residues. Trimming removed 6 bases from V and 2 bases from J; junction bases left unmatched: 11. Here the CDR3 reads CATSPSDRALNTGELFF. The CDR3 DNA reads TGTGCCACCAGTCCGAGTGACAGGGCATTAAACACCGGGGAGCTGTTTTTT.

This clonotype was seen ten or more times. The V and J genes are TRBV12-3 or TRBV12-4 and TRBJ1-2; 9 positions agree with TRBD1. The length of the CDR3 is 16 residues. J lost 7 bases, V lost 4 bases, and 13 bases had no gene match. The CDR3 loop is CASSSLSTGTGSGYTF. The DNA for the CDR3 is TGTGCCAGCAGTTCCCTTTCGACCGGGACAGGGAGTGGCTACACCTTC.

The CDR3 DNA reads as TGTGCCAGCAGCCCCGTAGCGGGAGGGAGGTACAATGAGCAGTTCTTC. This gives the protein CASSPVAGGRYNEQFF. V and J are TRBV7-9 and TRBJ2-1, with TRBD2 matching 11 bases. V was clipped by 5 bases and J by 4 bases; unmatched bases: 7. In germline, CDR1 is SEHNR, CDR2 FQNEAQ (reference sequence). The length of the CDR3 is 16 residues.

The chain links TRBV6-2 or TRBV6-3 to TRBJ1-1; maybe TRBD1 (5 bases). Trimming left V 6 bases short and J 3 bases short, with 17 bases between. The CDR3 covers 15 residues. Germline CDR1 is MNHEY and CDR2 is SVGEGT. The CDR3 nucleotides are TGTGCCAGCAGACCGTCCGGACAACGGGACACTGAAGCTTTCTTT. Its protein product is CASRPSGQRDTEAFF.

This clonotype was recorded a few times. The rearrangement links TRBV5-1 to TRBJ2-5; D might be TRBD2 (5 bases). Deletions cut 2 bases from V and 6 bases from J, with 11 bases between. The CDR3 runs to 13 residues. In germline, CDR1 is SGHRS, CDR2 YFSETQ. CDR3 coding DNA: TGCGCCAGCAGCTTAGAGGGAAGGAAGACCCAGTACTTC. This sequence encodes CASSLEGRKTQYF.

The sample holds a few counts of this clonotype. The gene calls are TRBV6-1 and TRBJ2-5; 7 bases fit TRBD1. Germline V CDR1 and CDR2: MNHNS, SASEGT. The CDR3 spans 14 residues. The J segment lost 1 base and the V segment lost 6 bases, leaving 5 bases of the junction unmatched. In DNA, the CDR3 is TGTGCCAGCAGCCACAGGGGTCGCCAAGAGACCCAGTACTTC. This encodes CASSHRGRQETQYF.

This rearrangement joins TRBV29-1 to TRBJ1-2; no clear D. V lost 3 bases and J lost 7, with 12 bases in between. This CDR3 comprises 12 residues. CDR1 and CDR2 (germline): SQVTM, ANQGSEA. In DNA form, the CDR3 reads TGCAGCGTTGATCGGGAATCGGGTGGCTACACCTTC. Protein product: CSVDRESGGYTF.

This clonotype was observed many times. The V call is TRBV4-1, the J call TRBJ1-1; 11 nucleotides align to TRBD1. Germline V lookup: CDR1 MGHRA, CDR2 YSYEKL. V shed 0 bases and J 5 bases; nucleotides not matched to a gene: 2. The CDR3 is 15 amino acids. The CDR3 DNA follows: TGCGCCAGCAGCCAAGAGGGGACAGGGGGAACTGAAGCTTTCTTT. Amino acids: CASSQEGTGGTEAFF.

The chain has TRBV6-1 and TRBJ1-5; 10 bases match TRBD1. Germline V CDR1 and CDR2: MNHNS, SASEGT. CDR3 length equals 15 residues. V was pared by 6 bases and J by 4 bases, with 6 bases of the junction left unmatched. This CDR3 is CASSDDRGLNQPQHF. The CDR3 DNA sequence: TGTGCCAGCAGCGACGACAGGGGGCTTAATCAGCCCCAGCATTTT.

This clonotype was seen only a few times. The chain combines TRBV29-1 with TRBJ2-1; TRBD1 might be the D (6 bases). The germline V and J ends were trimmed by 6 bases and 1 base, with 13 bases remaining between them. The CDR3 is made up of 14 amino acids. Germline lookup yields CDR1 SQVTM and CDR2 ANQGSEA. The CDR3 spells CSVIRDMSYNEQFF. Written as DNA, the CDR3 is TGCAGCGTGATCCGGGACATGTCCTACAATGAGCAGTTCTTC.

The V gene is TRBV15, the J gene TRBJ1-4, with 8 bases fitting TRBD1. With 1 base clipped from V and 7 bases from J, the junction kept 2 bases outside the gene matches. CDR3 size: 14 residues. Germline V gene lookup returns CDR1 LNHNV and CDR2 YYDKDF (reference sequence). The CDR3: CATSRAGGGEKLFF. In DNA, the CDR3 is TGTGCCACCAGCAGAGCAGGGGGCGGTGAAAAACTGTTTTTT.

This rearrangement joins TRBV21-1 to TRBJ2-7; the DNA was not used to check the table's D call, TRBD2. TRBV21-1 is recorded as a pseudogene. This CDR3 comprises 14 residues. CDR3 sequence (DNA): TGTGCCAGCAGCACCTCCGACAGTTCCTACGAGCAGTACTTC. Translated, it gives CASSTSDSSYEQYF.